Listed below are T cell receptor beta chains from one sample, sequenced in a study of persistence of HIV-infected CD4 T cells. The data were produced by immunoSEQ multiplex PCR, yet TCRdb's version contains in-frame clones alone and is incomplete. This sample yields some 23,000 clones, of which roughly 70% are seen a single time; around 1.8% belongs to the top ten. For these receptors, no antigen is known. Material: CD4+ T cells sorted from PBMCs after approximately 20-hour stimulation, obtained from a patient who received antiretroviral therapy. Source of these receptors: an adult man with HIV who was CMV-seropositive. CDR3s include the opening cysteine and the closing phenylalanine or tryptophan. Fields, in order: J gene, V gene, D gene, clone size, CDR3 protein, CDR3 DNA. A D gene is named only where the DNA matches it firmly. For some rows the clone size is stated as once, few or many, or as a class when expanded; others skip it.

J: TRBJ2-7; V: TRBV10-1; D: TRBD2; size: medium-sized; CDR3: CASQPSGGPYEQYF; DNA: TGCGCCAGCCAACCTAGCGGGGGACCCTACGAGCAGTACTTC
J: TRBJ1-1; V: TRBV3-1/TRBV3-2; D: NA; size: NA; CDR3: CASSQEALPGNTEAFF; DNA: TGTGCCAGCAGCCAAGAAGCCCTTCCAGGGAACACTGAAGCTTTCTTT
J: TRBJ2-3; V: TRBV5-4; D: TRBD1; size: NA; CDR3: CASSPGTVSTDTQYF; DNA: TGTGCCAGCAGCCCTGGGACAGTAAGCACAGATACGCAGTATTTT
J: TRBJ1-5; V: TRBV6-2/TRBV6-3; D: NA; size: NA; CDR3: CASSQGGPQHF; DNA: TGTGCCAGCAGTCAAGGGGGACCCCAGCATTTT
J: TRBJ2-1; V: TRBV7-2; D: NA; size: NA; CDR3: CASSPMTGTYNEQFF; DNA: TGTGCCAGCAGCCCAATGACAGGAACCTACAATGAGCAGTTCTTC
J: TRBJ2-2; V: TRBV3-1/TRBV3-2; D: NA; size: NA; CDR3: CASSQVSNTGELFF; DNA: TGTGCCAGCAGCCAAGTATCGAACACCGGGGAGCTGTTTTTT
J: TRBJ2-3; V: TRBV3-1/TRBV3-2; D: NA; size: NA; CDR3: CASSPDGTSTDTQYF; DNA: TGTGCCAGCAGCCCGGACGGGACTAGCACAGATACGCAGTATTTT
J: TRBJ2-1; V: TRBV6-2/TRBV6-3; D: TRBD1; size: NA; CDR3: CASSYGPKGQGSALQFF; DNA: TGTGCCAGCAGTTACGGCCCGAAGGGACAGGGGTCCGCCCTGCAGTTCTTC
J: TRBJ2-3; V: TRBV7-2; D: TRBD1; size: NA; CDR3: CASSLGNRGSTDTQYF; DNA: TGTGCCAGCAGCTTAGGAAACAGGGGCAGCACAGATACGCAGTATTTT
J: TRBJ2-3; V: TRBV13; D: NA; size: NA; CDR3: CASSLAGPTDTQYF; DNA: TGTGCCAGCAGCTTAGCGGGGCCCACAGATACGCAGTATTTT
J: TRBJ2-5; V: TRBV28; D: NA; size: NA; CDR3: CASRRGIRETQYF; DNA: TGTGCCAGCAGGAGGGGGATACGGGAGACCCAGTACTTC
J: TRBJ2-1; V: TRBV6-5; D: TRBD1; size: NA; CDR3: CASRFGQGFHNEQFF; DNA: TGTGCCAGCAGATTCGGACAGGGTTTCCACAATGAGCAGTTCTTC
J: TRBJ2-7; V: TRBV5-1; D: NA; size: NA; CDR3: CASSLVARRYEQYF; DNA: TGCGCCAGCAGCTTGGTCGCGCGGAGGTACGAGCAGTACTTC
J: TRBJ2-2; V: TRBV6-4; D: TRBD1; size: NA; CDR3: CASRGTGDTGELFF; DNA: TGTGCCAGCCGAGGGACAGGAGACACCGGGGAGCTGTTTTTT
J: TRBJ2-3; V: TRBV5-4; D: TRBD2; size: NA; CDR3: CAGKTGGTTQYF; DNA: TGTGCCGGCAAGACGGGGGGAACTACGCAGTATTTT
J: TRBJ2-1; V: TRBV18; D: NA; size: few; CDR3: CASSPQPPNNEQFF; DNA: TGTGCCAGCTCACCCCAACCCCCCAACAATGAGCAGTTCTTC
J: TRBJ1-6; V: TRBV4-1; D: TRBD1; size: NA; CDR3: CASSFRTGGNNSPLHF; DNA: TGCGCCAGCAGCTTTCGGACAGGGGGGAATAATTCACCCCTCCACTTT
J: TRBJ2-1; V: TRBV5-1; D: TRBD2; size: NA; CDR3: CASSLEAGHYNEQFF; DNA: TGCGCCAGCAGCTTGGAAGCGGGGCACTACAATGAGCAGTTCTTC
J: TRBJ1-2; V: TRBV6-6; D: NA; size: NA; CDR3: CASSPGNAGYGYTF; DNA: TGTGCCAGCAGCCCGGGGAATGCCGGCTATGGCTACACCTTC
J: TRBJ2-7; V: TRBV20-1; D: TRBD1; size: NA; CDR3: CSASAQGYYEQYF; DNA: TGCAGTGCTAGTGCACAGGGGTACTACGAGCAGTACTTC
J: TRBJ1-5; V: TRBV19; D: TRBD1; size: NA; CDR3: CASSIAGGQGNQPQHF; DNA: TGTGCCAGTAGTATCGCAGGGGGCCAGGGCAATCAGCCCCAGCATTTT
J: TRBJ1-2; V: TRBV7-2; D: NA; size: NA; CDR3: CASSPGPTGNYGYTF; DNA: TGTGCCAGCAGCCCGGGACCGACCGGAAACTATGGCTACACCTTC
J: TRBJ2-3; V: TRBV5-1; D: NA; size: NA; CDR3: CASSLRGTDTQYF; DNA: TGCGCCAGCAGCTTGAGGGGCACAGATACGCAGTATTTT
J: TRBJ2-2; V: TRBV10-1; D: TRBD1; size: NA; CDR3: CASRETGPGELFF; DNA: TGCGCCAGCAGGGAGACAGGGCCCGGGGAGCTGTTTTTT
J: TRBJ2-7; V: TRBV6-6; D: NA; size: NA; CDR3: CASSTVPYEQYF; DNA: TGTGCCAGCAGTACAGTTCCCTACGAGCAGTACTTC
J: TRBJ2-3; V: TRBV10-1; D: TRBD2; size: NA; CDR3: CASSPSGLAGSADTQYF; DNA: TGCGCCAGCTCACCGTCGGGACTAGCGGGGTCCGCAGATACGCAGTATTTT
J: TRBJ1-4; V: TRBV28; D: NA; size: NA; CDR3: CASRATGHNEKLFF; DNA: TGTGCCAGCAGAGCCACAGGCCACAATGAAAAACTGTTTTTT
J: TRBJ2-3; V: TRBV5-4; D: NA; size: NA; CDR3: CASTPLGGQGTQYF; DNA: TGTGCCAGCACCCCTTTGGGCGGGCAGGGTACGCAGTATTTT
J: TRBJ2-3; V: TRBV6-5; D: TRBD1; size: NA; CDR3: CAGKNRGQKDTQYF; DNA: TGTGCCGGAAAGAACAGGGGTCAAAAAGATACGCAGTATTTT
J: TRBJ2-3; V: TRBV2; D: TRBD2; size: NA; CDR3: CASSVSGGTDTQYF; DNA: TGTGCCAGCAGTGTTAGCGGGGGAACAGATACGCAGTATTTT
J: TRBJ2-3; V: TRBV24-1; D: TRBD1; size: NA; CDR3: CATSDPWTGSDTQYF; DNA: TGTGCCACCAGTGATCCCTGGACAGGGTCAGATACGCAGTATTTT
J: TRBJ2-3; V: TRBV7-7; D: TRBD2; size: NA; CDR3: CASSFGGSPTDTQYF; DNA: TGTGCCAGCAGCTTTGGCGGGAGCCCCACAGATACGCAGTATTTT
J: TRBJ2-7; V: TRBV5-1; D: TRBD1; size: NA; CDR3: CASSLGGQGASYEQYF; DNA: TGCGCCAGCAGCTTGGGGGGACAGGGGGCCTCCTACGAGCAGTACTTC
J: TRBJ2-2; V: TRBV6-5; D: TRBD1; size: NA; CDR3: CASSLTGAGELFF; DNA: TGTGCCAGCAGTTTGACAGGGGCCGGGGAGCTGTTTTTT
J: TRBJ2-1; V: TRBV2; D: NA; size: NA; CDR3: CASRRDLGEQFF; DNA: TGTGCCAGCAGGAGGGACCTAGGGGAGCAGTTCTTC
J: TRBJ2-1; V: TRBV7-6; D: TRBD2; size: few; CDR3: CASSFRPSSGGRDEQFF; DNA: TGTGCCAGCAGCTTCCGGCCATCTAGCGGGGGCCGGGATGAGCAGTTCTTC
J: TRBJ1-1; V: TRBV27; D: NA; size: NA; CDR3: CASSYLSGTEAFF; DNA: TGTGCCAGCAGCTATCTATCGGGGACTGAAGCTTTCTTT
J: TRBJ2-2; V: TRBV7-3; D: NA; size: NA; CDR3: CASSLGRGTGELFF; DNA: TGTGCCAGCAGCTTAGGCCGGGGGACCGGGGAGCTGTTTTTT
J: TRBJ1-1; V: TRBV6-5; D: NA; size: NA; CDR3: CATNTNTEAFF; DNA: TGTGCCACAAATACGAACACTGAAGCTTTCTTT
J: TRBJ2-5; V: TRBV6-4; D: NA; size: NA; CDR3: CASSTEVGETQYF; DNA: TGTGCCAGCAGTACGGAGGTGGGGGAGACCCAGTACTTC
J: TRBJ2-6; V: TRBV7-6; D: NA; size: NA; CDR3: CASSLGDEYSGANVLTF; DNA: TGTGCCAGCAGCTTGGGGGATGAATACTCTGGGGCCAACGTCCTGACTTTC
J: TRBJ1-3; V: TRBV27; D: NA; size: NA; CDR3: CASRRGSGNTIYF; DNA: TGTGCCAGCCGAAGGGGCTCTGGAAACACCATATATTTT
J: TRBJ2-2; V: TRBV5-1; D: TRBD2; size: NA; CDR3: CASSLALAGGTGELFF; DNA: TGCGCCAGCAGCTTGGCATTAGCGGGGGGCACCGGGGAGCTGTTTTTT
J: TRBJ2-3; V: TRBV6-4; D: TRBD1; size: NA; CDR3: CAEGQGKTDTQYF; DNA: TGTGCTGAGGGACAGGGGAAAACAGATACGCAGTATTTT